A single sample gave rise to the 24 T cell receptor beta chains below, sequenced in a study of monozygotic twins with cystic fibrosis. Assay used: immunoSEQ multiplex PCR; TCRdb lists only in-frame clones, some missing. Of some 10,000 clones in the sample, approximately 99.4% were seen once. Sequencing was performed on blood. The receptors were sampled from a man between 18 and 35 years old with cystic fibrosis.

The CDR3 sequence is CASSLRLGQGSGNTIYF. CDR3 nucleotide sequence: TGTGCCAGCAGCTTACGCTTGGGACAGGGGAGCGGAAACACCATATATTTT. The chain has TRBV13 and TRBJ1-3; 10 bases match TRBD1. Trimming removed 2 bases from V and 4 bases from J; junction bases left unmatched: 8. Germline values: CDR1 PRHDT, CDR2 FYEKMQ (reference sequence). The CDR3 is 17 residues long.

The genes are TRBV7-7 and TRBJ1-1, with D maybe TRBD1 (6 bases). There are 16 residues in the CDR3. Deletions cut 5 bases from V and 3 bases from J, with 19 bases between. Looked up from germline, CDR1 is SSHAT and CDR2 is FNYEAQ (reference sequence). CDR3 residues: CASSPSQDRGDTEAFF. CDR3 coding DNA: TGTGCCAGCAGCCCTTCCCAGGACAGAGGGGACACTGAAGCTTTCTTT.

This chain joins TRBV11-1 and TRBJ2-7; perhaps TRBD2 as D (5 bases). Germline V gives CDR1 SGHAT, CDR2 FQDESV (reference sequence). This CDR3 is built from 14 residues. Trimming took 4 bases from V and 2 from J, leaving 12 bases between them. The CDR3 sequence is CASSSRRGPYEQYF. CDR3 coding DNA: TGTGCCAGCAGCTCCCGCCGGGGTCCCTACGAGCAGTACTTC.

V and J are TRBV29-1 and TRBJ1-5; D unclear. Trimming removed 6 bases at V and 3 bases at J, with 15 bases between. Germline V CDR1 and CDR2: SQVTM, ANQGSEA. CDR3 length: 14 amino acids. The CDR3 sequence: CSVSGYSPNQPQHF. CDR3 nucleotides: TGCAGCGTATCGGGTTACTCACCCAATCAGCCCCAGCATTTT.

The rearrangement uses TRBV4-2 and TRBJ1-5; D uncertain. The V end was cut by 1 base, the J end by 7 bases, with 8 bases between. From germline, CDR1 is LGHNA and CDR2 YNFKEQ. This CDR3 spans 13 amino acids. The CDR3 loop reads CASSQAGNQPQHF. CDR3 coding DNA: TGTGCCAGCAGCCAAGCGGGGAACCAGCCCCAGCATTTT.

This chain links TRBV19 with TRBJ1-2, with D possibly being TRBD1 (6 bases). The germline V gene has CDR1 LNHDA and CDR2 SQIVND (reference sequence). This CDR3 comprises 15 residues. V was shortened by 1 base and J by 0 bases, with 9 bases between the two germline ends. CDR3 sequence: CASSIGRTANYGYTF. CDR3 coding DNA: TGTGCCAGTAGTATAGGGAGGACAGCTAACTATGGCTACACCTTC.

The chain links TRBV15 to TRBJ2-7; TRBD2 might be the D (5 bases). Germline V CDR1 and CDR2: LNHNV, YYDKDF (reference sequence). The CDR3 is 16 amino acids. The germline V and J ends were trimmed by 0 bases and 6 bases, with 18 bases remaining between them. CDR3 loop: CATSRDTGLELGEQYF. The CDR3 coding sequence is TGTGCCACCAGCAGAGACACCGGACTTGAGCTAGGCGAGCAGTACTTC.

V gene TRBV7-9 combines with J gene TRBJ1-5; TRBD1 might be the D (5 bases). Germline-derived CDR1 and CDR2 are SEHNR and FQNEAQ (reference sequence). The CDR3 contains 15 residues. The V end was cut by 0 bases, the J end by 3 bases, with 9 bases between. The CDR3 DNA sequence: TGTGCCAGCAGCTTAGCGCAGGGACCCAATCAGCCCCAGCATTTT. Translation: CASSLAQGPNQPQHF.

The chain carries TRBV2 and TRBJ2-3; 10 bases map to TRBD2. CDR3 size: 20 residues. The ends lost 7 bases at V and 0 bases at J; junction bases unmatched: 19. Germline CDR1 and CDR2: SNHLY and FYNNEI. The CDR3, as DNA: TGTGCCAGCACCCGAACAGGACTAGCGGAATACATTTCTAGCACAGATACGCAGTATTTT. Protein sequence: CASTRTGLAEYISSTDTQYF.

The chain is built from TRBV18 and TRBJ1-1, with 8 bases identical to TRBD1. Germline assignment: CDR1 KGHSH and CDR2 LQKENI. V trimming: 6 bases; J trimming: 1 base; junction bases outside the gene matches: 16. This CDR3 is built from 18 residues. CDR3 in DNA: TGTGCCAGCTCTCGAAACCCGCCCGGGGGACAGGCGAACACTGAAGCTTTCTTT. Protein: CASSRNPPGGQANTEAFF.

The J gene is TRBJ2-3, the V gene TRBV18; 8 nucleotides align to TRBD2. Trimming cost V 1 base and J 4 bases; bases outside gene matches: 10. Germline CDR1 reads KGHSH; CDR2 reads LQKENI. The CDR3 is 17 amino acids. CDR3 DNA: TGTGCCAGCTCACCACTTTTTCAGCGGGAGAGCTCAGATACGCAGTATTTT. Translation gives CASSPLFQRESSDTQYF.

The J gene is TRBJ2-2, the V gene TRBV27; TRBD1 matches 7 bases. Germline V gene lookup returns CDR1 MNHEY and CDR2 SMNVEV (reference sequence). The CDR3 extends over 13 amino acids. The J segment lost 3 bases and the V segment lost 6 bases, leaving 1 base of the junction unmatched. The CDR3 sequence: CASRTGDTGELFF. CDR3 nucleotides: TGTGCCAGCAGAACAGGGGACACCGGGGAGCTGTTTTTT.

The gene calls are TRBV18 and TRBJ2-7; no definite D call. Germline V CDR1 and CDR2: KGHSH, LQKENI. CDR3 size: 12 residues. Trimming took off 2 bases at V and 4 bases at J, with 6 bases between the two ends. CDR3 loop: CASSPSQYEQYF. For the CDR3, the DNA is TGTGCCAGCTCACCATCCCAGTACGAGCAGTACTTC.

The chain links TRBV2 to TRBJ2-1, with 9 positions matching TRBD2. V shed 7 bases and J 5 bases; nucleotides not matched to a gene: 9. Germline loops: CDR1 SNHLY, CDR2 FYNNEI. This CDR3 region has 15 residues. CDR3 nucleotide sequence: TGTGCCAGCAACGGCGGGAGGGCAAGCCACAATGAGCAGTTCTTC. This sequence encodes CASNGGRASHNEQFF.

The V gene is TRBV6-6, the J gene TRBJ2-5; TRBD1 aligns across 11 bases. The CDR3 length is 15 residues. Germline assignment: CDR1 MNHNY and CDR2 SVGAGI (reference sequence). J was trimmed by 2 bases and V by 6 bases; bases with no gene match: 5. CDR3 residues: CASSRTGGGQETQYF. The CDR3 DNA reads as TGTGCCAGCAGCAGGACAGGGGGCGGGCAAGAGACCCAGTACTTC.

V is TRBV28 and J is TRBJ1-2; D uncertain. CDR3 size: 17 residues. V was trimmed by 5 bases and J by 5 bases, leaving 24 bases between them. Germline CDR1 MDHEN, CDR2 SYDVKM. CDR3 sequence (DNA): TGTGCCAGCAGTCCGACCCGTGTGGGGTCTCAGAGGTATGGCTACACCTTC. Its translation: CASSPTRVGSQRYGYTF.

The chain uses TRBV4-2 and TRBJ2-2; D is unclear. V was shortened by 0 bases and J by 0 bases, with 8 bases between the two germline ends. Looked up from germline, CDR1 is LGHNA and CDR2 is YNFKEQ. CDR3 size: 16 residues. The CDR3 loop is CASSQEIAANTGELFF. CDR3 DNA sequence: TGTGCCAGCAGCCAAGAAATCGCAGCGAACACCGGGGAGCTGTTTTTT.

This chain connects TRBV10-3 to TRBJ1-1; 7 bases fit TRBD1. The V gene's germline CDR1 is ENHRY and CDR2 SYGVKD. After removal of 9 bases from V and 0 bases from J, the junction contained 4 bases not matched to a gene. The CDR3 length is 13 residues. CDR3 region: CAMTGSLNTEAFF. The CDR3 DNA reads TGTGCCATGACAGGGTCTCTGAACACTGAAGCTTTCTTT.

CDR3 sequence (DNA): TGCGCCAGCAGGCCTCTAGCGGGAGACGGCGAGCAGTACTTC. This translates into CASRPLAGDGEQYF. J is TRBJ2-7 and V is TRBV10-2, with TRBD2 matching over 10 bases. This CDR3 has 14 amino acids. The germline V gene encodes CDR1 WSHSY and CDR2 SAAADI. V dropped 6 bases and J dropped 6; count of bases not matched to a gene: 8.

The chain has TRBV11-2 and TRBJ2-1; 8 positions match TRBD2. Germline CDR1 and CDR2: SGHAT and FQNNGV. The CDR3 covers 15 residues. Trimming at V came to 4 bases and at J to 5 bases, leaving 7 bases not matched to a gene. DNA for the CDR3: TGTGCCAGCAGCTCCCGGGAGGGTGGGGACAATGAGCAGTTCTTC. Protein: CASSSREGGDNEQFF.

The CDR3 is CASKALRGSYGYTF. DNA for the CDR3: TGTGCCAGTAAGGCCCTCCGGGGATCGTATGGCTACACCTTC. The gene calls are TRBV19 and TRBJ1-2; D remains unclear. This CDR3 is 14 amino acids long. The V gene's germline CDR1 is LNHDA and CDR2 SQIVND (reference sequence). Trimming cost V 7 bases and J 5 bases, with 17 bases left between them.

The genes are TRBV9 and TRBJ2-1, with 10 bases identical to TRBD2. With 0 bases clipped from V and 2 bases from J, the junction kept 2 bases outside the gene matches. The CDR3 covers 16 residues. Germline V gives CDR1 SGDLS, CDR2 YYNGEE. CDR3 protein: CASSVVTSGAYNEQFF. Here the CDR3 DNA reads TGTGCCAGCAGCGTAGTTACTAGCGGGGCCTACAATGAGCAGTTCTTC.

The chain links TRBV10-1 to TRBJ2-3; TRBD1 matches 10 bases. CDR3 size: 14 residues. V shed 2 bases and J 4 bases; nucleotides not matched to a gene: 0. Per the germline V gene, CDR1 is WNHNN and CDR2 is SYGVQD (reference sequence). CDR3 amino acids: CASSEGQGADTQYF. CDR3 nucleotide sequence: TGCGCCAGCAGTGAGGGACAGGGGGCAGATACGCAGTATTTT.

V is TRBV11-2 and J is TRBJ2-7; weak D call: TRBD1 (7 bases). Trimming pared 5 bases from V and 1 base from J, leaving 18 bases between. Per germline, CDR1 SGHAT and CDR2 FQNNGV. The CDR3 has 16 residues. The chain's CDR3 is CASSLLRGTVSYEQYF. In DNA, the CDR3 is TGTGCCAGCAGCCTCCTCCGGGGGACAGTTTCCTACGAGCAGTACTTC. The entire variable domain, with the rest obtained from reference TRBV11-2 and TRBJ2-7, is as follows: EAGVAQSPRYKIIEKRQSVAFWCNPISGHATLYWYQQILGQGPKLLIQFQNNGVVDDSQLPKDRFSAERLKGVDSTLKIQPAKLEDSAVYLCASSLLRGTVSYEQYFGPGTRLTVT.